The clone carrying this T cell receptor beta chain was detected once. Its antigen is unknown. This entry is derived from a study of siplizumab effects on memory and regulatory T cells. Overall study results and limits: The study did not confirm that proliferating Tregs from siplizumab cultures were suppressive.

Here immunoSEQ multiplex PCR was the method, and the copy in TCRdb shows in-frame clones only, minus some. The data show about 110,000 clones, approximately 90% seen once. The source material was Tregs sorted from blood. This receptor was obtained from a human donor in good health.

CDR3 in DNA: TGTGCCTGGACCCAGGTGGTAGCGGGGGGTACGCAGTATTTT. Translated, it gives CAWTQVVAGGTQYF. V usage is TRBV30 and J usage is TRBJ2-3; 10 positions match TRBD2. Germline CDR1 reads GTSNPN; CDR2 reads SVGIG (reference sequence). V shed 4 bases, J shed 8 bases, and the junction held 9 bases outside the gene matches. The CDR3 is 14 amino acids.